The rows below give T cell receptor beta chains drawn from one sample of a study of T-cell memory formation after mild COVID-19. TCRdb independently ran MiXCR on the 5' RACE reads; one entry per CDR3 protein. Found here are a few hundred thousand distinct CDR3 sequences, approximately 8.4% of them singletons; the top ten hold about 20%. Sequenced input: PBMCs or a T cell subset sorted from them (not recorded which). The receptors originated from a man aged 18 to 30 who had mild COVID-19 (a few samples of this study predate the infection). Cell type and time point are not known. CDR3s include the opening cysteine and the closing phenylalanine or tryptophan. The order of the fields is CDR3 protein, CDR3 DNA, D gene, clone size, J gene, V gene. D genes are given only for firm matches. Part of the rows lack a size; the others show once, few, many or a class for expanded clones.

cdr3_aa: CASSARTEDNYGYTF; cdr3_nt: TGTGCCAGCAGCGCCCGGACGGAAGACAACTATGGCTACACCTTC; d_call: -; clone_size: -; j_call: TRBJ1-2; v_call: TRBV7-6
cdr3_aa: CASSRRDYPQETQYF; cdr3_nt: TGTGCCAGCAGCCGACGGGACTATCCACAAGAGACCCAGTACTTC; d_call: TRBD2; clone_size: -; j_call: TRBJ2-5; v_call: TRBV3-1
cdr3_aa: CASSLEGGDLYEQYF; cdr3_nt: TGCGCCAGCAGCTTGGAGGGAGGAGACCTTTACGAGCAGTACTTC; d_call: -; clone_size: few; j_call: TRBJ2-7; v_call: TRBV5-1
cdr3_aa: CASSLRAGKGSEAFF; cdr3_nt: TGTGCCAGCAGCTTGAGGGCAGGGAAGGGTTCGGAAGCTTTCTTT; d_call: -; clone_size: -; j_call: TRBJ1-1; v_call: TRBV5-4
cdr3_aa: CASSHQRETQYF; cdr3_nt: TGTGCCAGCAGCCATCAACGGGAGACCCAGTACTTC; d_call: -; clone_size: -; j_call: TRBJ2-5; v_call: TRBV7-2
cdr3_aa: CASRDHREQGQPQHF; cdr3_nt: TGTGCCAGCAGGGACCACAGGGAACAAGGTCAGCCCCAGCATTTT; d_call: -; clone_size: many; j_call: TRBJ1-5; v_call: TRBV12-3/TRBV12-4
cdr3_aa: CASSRTSGGLTGELFF; cdr3_nt: TGTGCCAGCAGCCGGACTAGCGGGGGATTGACCGGGGAGCTGTTTTTT; d_call: TRBD2; clone_size: many; j_call: TRBJ2-2; v_call: TRBV4-2
cdr3_aa: CASSLDRNGGYTF; cdr3_nt: TGTGCCAGCAGCTTAGACAGAAATGGGGGCTACACCTTC; d_call: -; clone_size: many; j_call: TRBJ1-2; v_call: TRBV7-6
cdr3_aa: CASSLQLETQYF; cdr3_nt: TGTGCCAGCAGCTTACAGTTGGAGACCCAGTACTTC; d_call: -; clone_size: few; j_call: TRBJ2-5; v_call: TRBV7-8
cdr3_aa: CASSLKDSYEQYF; cdr3_nt: TGTGCCAGCAGCTTGAAGGACAGCTACGAGCAGTACTTC; d_call: -; clone_size: -; j_call: TRBJ2-7; v_call: TRBV13
cdr3_aa: CASSLSRSPDTQYF; cdr3_nt: TGTGCCAGCAGCTTAAGTAGGTCCCCAGATACGCAGTATTTT; d_call: -; clone_size: many; j_call: TRBJ2-3; v_call: TRBV7-2
cdr3_aa: CASSQERRTSGFTDTQYF; cdr3_nt: TGCGCCAGCAGCCAAGAGAGAAGAACTAGCGGCTTCACAGATACGCAGTATTTT; d_call: TRBD2; clone_size: -; j_call: TRBJ2-3; v_call: TRBV4-3
cdr3_aa: CSVKRTGPYGYTF; cdr3_nt: TGCAGCGTTAAGCGGACAGGGCCCTATGGCTACACCTTC; d_call: TRBD1; clone_size: few; j_call: TRBJ1-2; v_call: TRBV29-1
cdr3_aa: CASSGKGNQPQHF; cdr3_nt: TGTGCCAGCAGTGGGAAAGGGAATCAGCCCCAGCATTTT; d_call: -; clone_size: -; j_call: TRBJ1-5; v_call: TRBV6-5
cdr3_aa: CASSRSGGSEAFF; cdr3_nt: TGTGCCAGCAGTCGCTCGGGGGGATCTGAAGCTTTCTTT; d_call: -; clone_size: many; j_call: TRBJ1-1; v_call: TRBV7-6
cdr3_aa: CASSGSLYGYTF; cdr3_nt: TGTGCCAGCAGTGGTTCCCTCTATGGCTACACCTTC; d_call: -; clone_size: many; j_call: TRBJ1-2; v_call: TRBV25-1
cdr3_aa: CSARVAGVYNEQFF; cdr3_nt: TGCAGTGCTAGAGTGGCGGGGGTTTACAATGAGCAGTTCTTC; d_call: TRBD2; clone_size: few; j_call: TRBJ2-1; v_call: TRBV20-1